This T cell receptor beta chain derives from a study of OX40 agonist ivuxolimab in advanced cancers. At the level of the study: Patients receiving dose escalation had hepatocellular carcinoma, melanoma, renal cell or head and neck cancer. At roughly 83% male, the cohort had a mean age of approximately 60 years, ranging from 23 to 79.

About this clone: Its antigen is unidentified.

Germline V lookup: CDR1 WSHSY, CDR2 SAAADI. V lost 0 bases to trimming and J lost 2 bases, with 4 bases between them. The CDR3 has 13 residues. The study's findings and limits: Average numbers of expanded clones were greater in CD8+ T cells than in CD4+.

Produced via immunoSEQ multiplex PCR; TCRdb's table is partial and in-frame only. The sample yields about 64,000 clones, around 80% seen once. This clonotype originated in an adult with an advanced solid tumor such as melanoma, head and neck, liver or kidney cancer. The rearrangement links TRBV10-2 to TRBJ1-1; D unclear. Sequences were derived from CD4+ or CD8+ T cells sorted from blood, sampled in a trial of the OX40 agonist ivuxolimab. Here the CDR3 reads CASSESPNTEAFF. CDR3 nucleotide sequence: TGCGCCAGCAGTGAGTCACCAAACACTGAAGCTTTCTTT.